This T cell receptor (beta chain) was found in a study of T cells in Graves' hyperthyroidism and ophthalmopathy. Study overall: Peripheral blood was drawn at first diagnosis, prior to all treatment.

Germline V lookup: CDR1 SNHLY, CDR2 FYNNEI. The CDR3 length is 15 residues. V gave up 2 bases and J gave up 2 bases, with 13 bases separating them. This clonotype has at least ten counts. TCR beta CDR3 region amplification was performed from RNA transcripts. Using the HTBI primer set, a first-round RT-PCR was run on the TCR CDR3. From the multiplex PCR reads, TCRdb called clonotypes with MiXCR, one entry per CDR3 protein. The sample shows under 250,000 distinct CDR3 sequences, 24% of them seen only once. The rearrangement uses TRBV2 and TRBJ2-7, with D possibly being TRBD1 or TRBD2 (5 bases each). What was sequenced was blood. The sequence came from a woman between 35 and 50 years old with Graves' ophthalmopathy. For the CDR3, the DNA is TGTGCCAGCAGTGAACCCGGGGACCTAACCTACGAGCAGTACTTC. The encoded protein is CASSEPGDLTYEQYF.